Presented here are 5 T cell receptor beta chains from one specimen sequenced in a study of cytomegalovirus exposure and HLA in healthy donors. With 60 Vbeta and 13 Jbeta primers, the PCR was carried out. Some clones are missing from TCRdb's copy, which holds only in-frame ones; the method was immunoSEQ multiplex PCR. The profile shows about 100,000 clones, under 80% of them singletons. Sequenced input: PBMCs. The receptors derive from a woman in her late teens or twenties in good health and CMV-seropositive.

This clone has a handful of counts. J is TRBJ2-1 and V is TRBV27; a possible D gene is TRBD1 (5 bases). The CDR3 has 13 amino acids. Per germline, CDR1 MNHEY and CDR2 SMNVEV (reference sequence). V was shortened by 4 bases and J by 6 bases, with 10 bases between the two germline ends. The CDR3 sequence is CASSYTQGNEQFF. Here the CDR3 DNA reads TGTGCCAGCAGTTACACTCAGGGCAATGAGCAGTTCTTC.

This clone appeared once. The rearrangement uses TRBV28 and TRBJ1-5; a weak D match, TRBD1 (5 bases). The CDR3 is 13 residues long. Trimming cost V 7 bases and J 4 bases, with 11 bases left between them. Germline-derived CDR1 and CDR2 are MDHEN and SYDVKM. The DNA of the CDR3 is TGTGCCAGCATTCCCGACAGAAATCAGCCCCAGCATTTT. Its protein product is CASIPDRNQPQHF.

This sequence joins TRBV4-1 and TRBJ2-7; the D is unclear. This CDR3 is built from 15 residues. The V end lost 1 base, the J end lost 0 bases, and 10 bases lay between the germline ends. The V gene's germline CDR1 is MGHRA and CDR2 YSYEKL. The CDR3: CASSQVGSSSYEQYF. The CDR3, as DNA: TGCGCCAGCAGCCAAGTTGGCTCTTCCTCCTACGAGCAGTACTTC.

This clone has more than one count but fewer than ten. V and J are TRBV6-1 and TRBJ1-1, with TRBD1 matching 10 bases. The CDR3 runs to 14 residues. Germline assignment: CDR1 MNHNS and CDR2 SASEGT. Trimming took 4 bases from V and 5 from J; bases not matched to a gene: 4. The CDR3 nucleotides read TGTGCCAGCAGTGGGGACAGGGGAGGGACTGAAGCTTTCTTT. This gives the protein CASSGDRGGTEAFF.

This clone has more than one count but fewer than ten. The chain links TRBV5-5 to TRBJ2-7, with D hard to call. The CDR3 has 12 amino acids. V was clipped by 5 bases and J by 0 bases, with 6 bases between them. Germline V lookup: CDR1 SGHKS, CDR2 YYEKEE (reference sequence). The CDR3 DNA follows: TGTGCCAGCAGTCTCAGCTCCTACGAGCAGTACTTC. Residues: CASSLSSYEQYF.